The next 15 T cell receptor beta chains were all read from a single sample in a study of T cells in Graves' hyperthyroidism and ophthalmopathy. Researchers took RNA transcripts and amplified the TCR beta CDR3 regions from them. TCR CDR3 underwent first-round RT-PCR with the HTBI primer set. MiXCR was run by TCRdb on the multiplex PCR reads, yielding one entry per CDR3 protein. Here the sample spans fewer than 650,000 distinct CDR3 sequences, roughly 14% being singletons. Sequenced: blood. These receptors all stem from a woman in her 30s with Graves' hyperthyroidism that later progressed to Graves' ophthalmopathy.

The V call is TRBV5-5, the J call TRBJ2-3, with TRBD2 matching 16 bases. The length of the CDR3 is 19 residues. Looked up from germline, CDR1 is SGHKS and CDR2 is YYEKEE (reference sequence). V lost 4 bases to trimming and J lost 4 bases; unmatched junction nucleotides: 12. The chain's CDR3 is CASSMGLAGGPEVADTQYF. CDR3 nucleotides: TGTGCCAGCAGCATGGGACTAGCGGGAGGGCCGGAGGTCGCAGATACGCAGTATTTT.

In its sample, this clonotype was seen many times. This chain connects TRBV29-1 to TRBJ2-3; D remains unclear. The V end lost 4 bases, the J end lost 3 bases, and 11 bases lay between the germline ends. CDR1 and CDR2 from the germline V gene are SQVTM and ANQGSEA. The CDR3 totals 13 residues. The CDR3 bases are TGCAGCGTTGCCAGACTGGGTACAGATACGCAGTATTTT. It yields the protein CSVARLGTDTQYF.

This clonotype was counted many times. This chain connects TRBV7-8 to TRBJ2-3; D gene ambiguous. Germline CDR1 reads SGHVS; CDR2 reads FQNEAQ. Deletions cut 4 bases from V and 6 bases from J, with 11 bases between. There are 13 residues in the CDR3. The CDR3, as DNA: TGTGCCAGCAGCTCCAGGAGAGCGGATACGCAGTATTTT. As protein: CASSSRRADTQYF.

The CDR3 bases are TGTGCCAGTAGAAGACTAAATACAGGGGGAGAGGAGCAGTTCTTC. Its translation is CASRRLNTGGEEQFF. The chain has TRBV19 and TRBJ2-1; TRBD1 matches at 8 bases. Germline V lookup: CDR1 LNHDA, CDR2 SQIVND (reference sequence). The CDR3 is 15 residues long. After removal of 6 bases from V and 10 bases from J, the junction contained 14 bases not matched to a gene.

The rearrangement links TRBV15 to TRBJ2-1; 12 bases line up with TRBD2. The CDR3 is 20 residues long. The V gene's germline CDR1 is LNHNV and CDR2 YYDKDF (reference sequence). V lost 2 bases and J lost 10; bases outside the gene matches: 21. DNA of the CDR3: TGTGCCACCAGCAGATTAATTCTCGGTGAGGCTAGCGGGAGGGCCCCCGAGCAGTTCTTC. Translating gives CATSRLILGEASGRAPEQFF. Drawing the rest from reference TRBV15 and TRBJ2-1, the complete variable domain is DAMVIQNPRYQVTQFGKPVTLSCSQTLNHNVMYWYQQKSSQAPKLLFHYYDKDFNNEADTPDNFQSRRPNTSFCFLDIRSPGLGDTAMYLCATSRLILGEASGRAPEQFFGPGTRLTVL.

This clonotype was picked up many times. The chain links TRBV6-1 to TRBJ2-7; D gene ambiguous. CDR1 MNHNS and CDR2 SASEGT come from the germline V gene. Trimming shortened V by 6 bases and J by 3 bases, and 12 bases separated the two germline ends. The CDR3 has 13 amino acids. The CDR3 bases are TGTGCCAGCAGAGCCTATCCCAGCTACGAGCAGTACTTC. Translating it yields CASRAYPSYEQYF.

This clonotype was seen repeatedly, ten times or more. V and J are TRBV4-2 and TRBJ2-5, with 7 bases identical to TRBD1. Germline trimming cut 3 bases from V and 2 bases from J; bases unmatched to any gene: 3. CDR1 and CDR2 (germline): LGHNA, YNFKEQ. This CDR3 contains 14 residues. Here the CDR3 DNA reads TGTGCCAGCAGCCAGACGGGACAGCAAGAGACCCAGTACTTC. It specifies CASSQTGQQETQYF.

Many counts were recorded for this clonotype. V is TRBV6-1 and J is TRBJ2-1; TRBD2 matches 9 bases. The CDR3 length is 15 residues. With V trimmed by 2 bases and J by 4 bases, 3 bases remained unmatched. Germline CDR1 is MNHNS and CDR2 is SASEGT. CDR3 DNA sequence: TGTGCCAGCAGTGAATTGACTAGCGGTTACAATGAGCAGTTCTTC. Residues: CASSELTSGYNEQFF.

This clonotype was observed at least ten times. V and J are TRBV24-1 and TRBJ2-3; 9 bases align to TRBD1. J gave up 5 bases and V 2 bases, and 4 bases lay outside the gene matches. The CDR3 consists of 15 residues. Germline CDR1 and CDR2: KGHDR and SFDVKD. The CDR3 region is CATSDSGTGIDTQYF. In nucleotides, the CDR3 is TGTGCCACCAGTGATTCCGGGACAGGGATAGATACGCAGTATTTT.

The rearrangement uses TRBV19 and TRBJ1-6; D ambiguous. This CDR3 comprises 15 residues. V was pared by 6 bases and J by 6 bases, with 15 bases between. Germline CDR1 reads LNHDA; CDR2 reads SQIVND (reference sequence). The CDR3, as DNA: TGTGCCAGTAGCAACGCGGGGATAAGTAATTCACCCCTCCACTTT. Translated: CASSNAGISNSPLHF.

This clonotype came up many times. V usage is TRBV3-1 and J usage is TRBJ2-1, with D unclear. From germline, CDR1 is LGHDT and CDR2 YNNKEL (reference sequence). V was clipped by 1 base and J by 0 bases, with 7 bases between them. The CDR3 has 15 amino acids. The CDR3 nucleotides are TGTGCCAGCAGCCAAGGCCCGAGCTCCTACAATGAGCAGTTCTTC. Protein: CASSQGPSSYNEQFF.

The table lists this clonotype with many counts. The chain recombines TRBV7-9 with TRBJ2-7; 11 bases align to TRBD2. The germline V gene encodes CDR1 SEHNR and CDR2 FQNEAQ (reference sequence). The CDR3 is made up of 15 amino acids. The V segment lost 1 base and the J segment 5 bases; nucleotides outside the gene matches: 4. CDR3: CASSLVLAGGDEQYF. The DNA of the CDR3 is TGTGCCAGCAGCTTAGTCCTAGCGGGAGGAGACGAGCAGTACTTC.

This clonotype was observed a handful of times. The J gene is TRBJ2-7, the V gene TRBV10-1; 8 positions match TRBD1. This CDR3 region has 13 residues. Per the germline V gene, CDR1 is WNHNN and CDR2 is SYGVQD (reference sequence). Trimming took 9 bases from V and 1 from J; bases not matched to a gene: 5. The CDR3 bases are TGCGCCAGTGGACAGGGCCCATCCTACGAGCAGTACTTC. This sequence encodes CASGQGPSYEQYF.

At least ten counts were recorded for this clonotype. The rearrangement joins TRBV6-1 to TRBJ2-1; TRBD2 aligns across 11 bases. Trimming removed 3 bases from V and 5 bases from J; junction bases left unmatched: 6. Germline lookup yields CDR1 MNHNS and CDR2 SASEGT. The CDR3 consists of 16 residues. Here the CDR3 DNA reads TGTGCCAGCAGTGACTTTAGCGGGAGGGTCGACAATGAGCAGTTCTTC. It translates to CASSDFSGRVDNEQFF.

This clonotype was seen at least ten times. V and J are TRBV24-1 and TRBJ1-2; the match to TRBD1 covers 10 bases. Unmatched junction bases numbered 2, after V lost 3 bases and J lost 2 bases. CDR1 is KGHDR and CDR2 is SFDVKD in the germline V gene. The CDR3 spans 15 residues. The CDR3, as DNA: TGTGCCACCAGTGATCCGGGACAGGGGAACTATGGCTACACCTTC. The encoded protein is CATSDPGQGNYGYTF.